This TCR beta chain originates from a study of blood T cells in healthy people across ages. The V end lost 0 bases, the J end lost 9 bases, and 15 bases lay between the germline ends. Germline V CDR1 and CDR2: SQVTM, ANQGSEA. The CDR3 has 14 amino acids. Next came a second PCR, run for about 6 to 12 cycles, which used a sample-barcoded 5' primer along with a J-beta primer mix. TCRdb reprocessed the 5' RACE reads via MiXCR and lists one record per CDR3 protein. The sample comprises just under 750,000 distinct CDR3 sequences, roughly 20% of which are singletons, and about 22% rests with the top ten. This sequence originates from a man aged 70 or older in good health. This chain uses TRBV29-1 with TRBJ2-4; TRBD2 is a possible D gene (5 bases). The sequencing sample was made of blood. The CDR3 is CSVEDYGPGSIQYF. The DNA of the CDR3 is TGCAGCGTTGAAGATTACGGGCCGGGAAGCATTCAGTACTTC. The full variable domain, with the rest looked up from reference TRBV29-1 and TRBJ2-4, is SAVISQKPSRDICQRGTSLTIQCQVDSQVTMMFWYRQQPGQSLTLIATANQGSEATYESGFVIDKFPISRPNLTFSTLTVSNMSPEDSSIYLCSVEDYGPGSIQYFGAGTRLSVL.